The 11 T cell receptor beta chains presented below share a single source sample, sequenced in a study of post-analysis software for immune sequencing data. Study results and caveats: Compared with controls, patients had more of roughly 5 TRBV segments, including TRBV5-6, TRBV5-1 and TRBV20-1.

Unique molecular identifiers had been added to the TCR beta cDNA libraries. MiXCR, run by TCRdb on the PCR reads, gives a single entry per CDR3 protein. The sample lists roughly 410,000 distinct CDR3 sequences; approximately 33% were seen once. Their target antigens are unknown. The sequenced material came from blood. Every receptor here comes from a girl aged 10-17 years with multiple sclerosis.

This clonotype was picked up a small number of times. V gene TRBV20-1 combines with J gene TRBJ2-7; 9 bases map to TRBD2. CDR1 DFQATT and CDR2 SNEGSKA come from the germline V gene (reference sequence). There are 14 residues in the CDR3. V trimming: 4 bases; J trimming: 2 bases; junction bases outside the gene matches: 6. The CDR3 DNA is TGCAGTGCTATCTCCGCGGGGGGGCCCTACGAGCAGTACTTC. Translated, it gives CSAISAGGPYEQYF.

V gene TRBV7-9 combines with J gene TRBJ2-2; TRBD1 matches at 10 bases. The CDR3 covers 15 residues. The ends lost 5 bases at V and 5 bases at J; junction bases unmatched: 5. Germline CDR1 reads SEHNR; CDR2 reads FQNEAQ (reference sequence). The CDR3 spells CASSPGTGVTGELFF. The CDR3 DNA reads TGTGCCAGCAGCCCCGGGACAGGGGTGACCGGGGAGCTGTTTTTT.

The chain recombines TRBV18 with TRBJ1-4, with D possibly being TRBD1 (6 bases). The CDR3 covers 17 residues. Trimming took 1 base from V and 3 from J, leaving 15 bases between them. Germline CDR1 KGHSH, CDR2 LQKENI. The CDR3 nucleotides are TGTGCCAGCTCACCACGGGCAGGGGATTCGGCTAATGAAAAACTGTTTTTT. Residues: CASSPRAGDSANEKLFF.

CDR3 DNA: TGCAGTGCTCGGGACAGGGGGCATGGCTACACCTTC. Its translation is CSARDRGHGYTF. The chain recombines TRBV20-1 with TRBJ1-2; 12 bases line up with TRBD1. Germline-derived CDR1 and CDR2 are DFQATT and SNEGSKA (reference sequence). The junction had 1 base not matched to a gene; V was cut back by 5 bases and J by 6 bases. The CDR3 is made up of 12 amino acids.

The V gene is TRBV11-2, the J gene TRBJ1-2; D unresolved. Germline lookup yields CDR1 SGHAT and CDR2 FQNNGV. Trimming pared 6 bases from V and 4 bases from J, leaving 18 bases between. The CDR3 is 15 amino acids. The CDR3 region is CASSHLGEAIYGYTF. In DNA, the CDR3 is TGTGCCAGCAGTCACCTGGGTGAGGCCATCTATGGCTACACCTTC.

The CDR3 region is CASSLYRERVDSPLHF. The CDR3 nucleotides read TGTGCCAGCAGTCTTTACCGGGAGAGGGTAGATTCACCCCTCCACTTT. The genes are TRBV28 and TRBJ1-6; D gene ambiguous. Trimming stripped 5 bases from V and 8 bases from J, with 19 bases between. The germline V gene encodes CDR1 MDHEN and CDR2 SYDVKM. The CDR3 length is 16 residues.

The chain employs TRBV24-1 and TRBJ2-5; D gene ambiguous. Trimming pared 1 base from V and 3 bases from J, leaving 11 bases between. Germline values: CDR1 KGHDR, CDR2 SFDVKD. The CDR3 is 15 amino acids. CDR3: CATSDFVEKEETQYF. The CDR3 DNA is TGTGCCACCAGTGATTTCGTAGAGAAAGAAGAGACCCAGTACTTC.

Details on this clonotype: A read error may produce the germline difference seen at one junction end. The chain links TRBV7-2 to TRBJ2-3; D may be TRBD1 or TRBD2 (5 bases each). Germline V lookup: CDR1 SGHTA, CDR2 FQGNSA. The CDR3 contains 15 residues. This CDR3 reads CVSSLMGESTDTQYF. In DNA, the CDR3 is TGTGTCAGCAGCTTAATGGGGGAGAGCACAGATACGCAGTATTTT.

The rearrangement joins TRBV5-4 to TRBJ1-1; D remains ambiguous. Looked up from germline, CDR1 is SGHNT and CDR2 is YYREEE (reference sequence). Trimming took off 4 bases at V and 2 bases at J, with 9 bases between the two ends. The CDR3 has 13 amino acids. The CDR3: CASSPAQNTEAFF. As DNA, the CDR3 is TGTGCCAGCAGCCCCGCGCAAAACACTGAAGCTTTCTTT.

This clonotype has just one count. The V gene is TRBV7-9, the J gene TRBJ1-2; the D is unclear. The CDR3 has 15 amino acids. Between the trimmed V and J ends, which lost 2 bases and 0 bases, there was a span of 10 bases. Germline lookup yields CDR1 SEHNR and CDR2 FQNEAQ (reference sequence). The CDR3 is CASSLRTASNYGYTF. CDR3 sequence (DNA): TGTGCCAGCAGCTTACGGACGGCATCTAACTATGGCTACACCTTC.

There are a few counts of this clonotype. The J gene is TRBJ2-1, the V gene TRBV28, with 8 bases fitting TRBD2. The CDR3 is 16 amino acids. Germline V gene lookup returns CDR1 MDHEN and CDR2 SYDVKM. Germline trimming cut 3 bases from V and 2 bases from J; bases unmatched to any gene: 6. The CDR3 DNA follows: TGTGCCAGCAGTTTCCTCAGCGGGGGACCCTACAATGAGCAGTTCTTC. It specifies CASSFLSGGPYNEQFF.